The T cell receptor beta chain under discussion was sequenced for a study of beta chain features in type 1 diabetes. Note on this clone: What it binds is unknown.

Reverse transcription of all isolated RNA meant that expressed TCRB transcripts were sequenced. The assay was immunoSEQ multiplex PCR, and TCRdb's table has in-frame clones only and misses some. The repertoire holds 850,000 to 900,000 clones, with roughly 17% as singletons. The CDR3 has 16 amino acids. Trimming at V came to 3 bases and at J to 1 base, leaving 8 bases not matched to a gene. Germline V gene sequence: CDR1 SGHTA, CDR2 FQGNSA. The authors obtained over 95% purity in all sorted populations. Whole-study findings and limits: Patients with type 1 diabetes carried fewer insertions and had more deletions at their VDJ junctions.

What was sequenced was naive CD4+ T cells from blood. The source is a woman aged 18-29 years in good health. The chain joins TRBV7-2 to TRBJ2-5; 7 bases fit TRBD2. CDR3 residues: CASSLGEGVGQETQYF. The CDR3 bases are TGTGCCAGCAGCTTGGGGGAGGGAGTGGGCCAAGAGACCCAGTACTTC.